Below, 5 T cell receptor beta chains from the same sample are listed, as sequenced in a study of shared clonotypes between healthy human individuals. Assay: immunoSEQ multiplex PCR; the TCRdb copy retains only in-frame clones and omits some. The data hold 2.5 million or so clones, with roughly 92% observed a single time. The sample was naive CD4+ T cells sorted from blood. Subset: CD45RA+ positively selected. The receptors were sampled from a man between 18 and 29 years old in good health.

The chain uses TRBV28 and TRBJ1-6; D may be TRBD1 (5 bases). The germline gives CDR1 MDHEN, CDR2 SYDVKM. V was clipped by 2 bases and J by 9 bases, with 11 bases between them. The CDR3 covers 14 residues. The CDR3 nucleotides are TGTGCCAGCAGTTTAGCAGGGATAAGTTCACCCCTCCACTTT. Its protein is CASSLAGISSPLHF.

The chain couples TRBV7-9 to TRBJ2-1; 11 nucleotides match TRBD2. This CDR3 spans 16 amino acids. V shed 5 bases and J 6 bases; nucleotides not matched to a gene: 9. Germline V gene sequence: CDR1 SEHNR, CDR2 FQNEAQ (reference sequence). Here the CDR3 DNA reads TGTGCCAGCAGCAAACCCCTAGCGGGAGGATCCAATGAGCAGTTCTTC. Translating it yields CASSKPLAGGSNEQFF.

The gene calls are TRBV30 and TRBJ2-1; perhaps TRBD2 as D (6 bases). The CDR3 is made up of 13 amino acids. V shed 4 bases and J shed 8 bases, with 15 bases lying between them. The V gene's germline CDR1 is GTSNPN and CDR2 SVGIG (reference sequence). The CDR3 DNA is TGTGCCTGGACCGGGGGAAGGTACCATGAGCAGTTCTTC. Its translation is CAWTGGRYHEQFF.

V usage is TRBV28 and J usage is TRBJ1-1, with TRBD1 matching 10 bases. This CDR3 is built from 15 residues. Germline CDR1 MDHEN, CDR2 SYDVKM. V gave up 5 bases and J gave up 6 bases; unmatched junction bases: 9. The CDR3 region has the DNA TGTGCCAGCAGTCCTGTCGGACAGGGGGGACCTGAAGCTTTCTTT. It codes for CASSPVGQGGPEAFF.

The chain couples TRBV30 to TRBJ2-7; TRBD1 aligns across 7 bases. Germline V CDR1 and CDR2: GTSNPN, SVGIG (reference sequence). CDR3 length: 14 amino acids. V trimming: 2 bases; J trimming: 3 bases; junction bases outside the gene matches: 7. This chain's CDR3 is CAWSPGTAIYEQYF. The CDR3 DNA is TGTGCCTGGAGTCCCGGGACAGCGATCTACGAGCAGTACTTC.